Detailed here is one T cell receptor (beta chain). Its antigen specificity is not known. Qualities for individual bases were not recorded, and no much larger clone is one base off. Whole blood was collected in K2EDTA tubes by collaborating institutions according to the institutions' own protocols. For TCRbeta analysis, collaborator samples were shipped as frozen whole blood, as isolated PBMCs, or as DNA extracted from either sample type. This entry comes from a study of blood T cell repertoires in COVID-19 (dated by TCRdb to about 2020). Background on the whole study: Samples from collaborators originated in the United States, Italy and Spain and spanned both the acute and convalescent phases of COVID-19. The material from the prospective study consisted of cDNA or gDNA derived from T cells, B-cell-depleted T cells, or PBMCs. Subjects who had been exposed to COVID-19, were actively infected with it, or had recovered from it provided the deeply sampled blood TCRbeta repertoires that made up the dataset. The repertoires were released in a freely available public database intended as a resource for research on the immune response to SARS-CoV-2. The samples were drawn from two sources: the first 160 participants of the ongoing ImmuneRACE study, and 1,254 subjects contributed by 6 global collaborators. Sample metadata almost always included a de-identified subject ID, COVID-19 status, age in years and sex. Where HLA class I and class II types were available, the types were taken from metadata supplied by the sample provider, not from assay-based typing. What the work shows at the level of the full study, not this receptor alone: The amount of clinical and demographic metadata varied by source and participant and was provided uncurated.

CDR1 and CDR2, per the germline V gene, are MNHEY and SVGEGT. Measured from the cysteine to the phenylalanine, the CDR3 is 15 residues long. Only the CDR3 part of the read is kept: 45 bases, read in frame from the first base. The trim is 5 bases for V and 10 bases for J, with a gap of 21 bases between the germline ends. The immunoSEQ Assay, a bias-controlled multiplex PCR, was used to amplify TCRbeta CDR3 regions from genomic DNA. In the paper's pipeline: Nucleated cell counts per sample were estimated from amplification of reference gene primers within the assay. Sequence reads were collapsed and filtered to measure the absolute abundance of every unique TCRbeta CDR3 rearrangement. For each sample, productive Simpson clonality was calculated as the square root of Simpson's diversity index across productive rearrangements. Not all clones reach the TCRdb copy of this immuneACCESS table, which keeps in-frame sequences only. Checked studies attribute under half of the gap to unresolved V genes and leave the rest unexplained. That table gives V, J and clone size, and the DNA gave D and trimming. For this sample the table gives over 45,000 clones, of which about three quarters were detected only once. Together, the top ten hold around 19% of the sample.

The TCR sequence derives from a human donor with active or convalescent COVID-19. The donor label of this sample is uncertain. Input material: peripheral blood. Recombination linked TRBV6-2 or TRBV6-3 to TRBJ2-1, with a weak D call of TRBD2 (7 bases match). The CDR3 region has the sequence CASSLVGGADSEQFF. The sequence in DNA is TGTGCCAGCAGTCTCGTGGGGGGGGCCGATTCGGAGCAGTTCTTC.